Below, one T cell receptor beta chain is given with its context. These data belong to a study of T cell responses to AZD1222 COVID-19 vaccine. The overall study: Some second doses came at about 4 weeks and others at about 12 weeks; these were pooled.

This table comes from immunoSEQ multiplex PCR, and its TCRdb copy is limited to in-frame clones, with some not included. Among about 72,000 clones listed, about nine tenths were seen once. The receptor's source is an adult in good health. Material: peripheral blood, obtained on day 0 of AZD1222 vaccination.

The CDR3, as DNA: TGTGCCAGCAGCCGTGAGGGGACAGGACTCAATGAGCAGTTCTTC. It codes for CASSREGTGLNEQFF. This chain connects TRBV7-2 to TRBJ2-1; 8 positions agree with TRBD1. The trim removed 5 bases at V and 6 bases at J, leaving 9 bases unmatched. Germline V CDR1 and CDR2: SGHTA, FQGNSA. This CDR3 has 15 amino acids.